One sample yielded the 14 T cell receptor beta chains listed below, sequenced in a study of beta chain features in type 1 diabetes. Since all of the isolated RNA was reverse transcribed, expressed TCRB transcripts were what got sequenced. Sequencing used immunoSEQ multiplex PCR; TCRdb keeps in-frame clones, though not all of them. The repertoire includes around 340,000 clones, roughly 21% of them detected once, and 0.035% to 0.055% sits in the top ten. The sequenced sample was naive CD4+ T cells from blood. The receptors stem from a woman between 18 and 30 years old in good health.

V gene TRBV9 combines with J gene TRBJ2-6; D is ambiguous. CDR1 and CDR2 from the germline V gene are SGDLS and YYNGEE. This CDR3 contains 15 residues. V shed 0 bases and J shed 2 bases, with 6 bases lying between them. The CDR3 protein is CASSVEATGANVLTF. The CDR3 coding sequence is TGTGCCAGCAGCGTAGAAGCTACTGGGGCCAACGTCCTGACTTTC.

V and J are TRBV30 and TRBJ2-1; D not certain. The CDR3 is 13 amino acids. Trimming pared 1 base from V and 10 bases from J, leaving 14 bases between. Germline V lookup: CDR1 GTSNPN, CDR2 SVGIG (reference sequence). As DNA, the CDR3 is TGTGCCTGGAGTGGCCAAGTCACATCGGAGCAGTTCTTC. It codes for CAWSGQVTSEQFF.

This clone was observed a few times. This chain uses TRBV6-5 with TRBJ1-1, with 9 bases lining up with TRBD1. J gave up 5 bases and V 6 bases, and 7 bases lay outside the gene matches. The V gene's germline CDR1 is MNHEY and CDR2 SVGAGI. The CDR3 contains 14 residues. CDR3 nucleotides: TGTGCCAGCAGACAGGGGGCCAGGAGAACTGAAGCTTTCTTT. Translation gives CASRQGARRTEAFF.

In its sample, this clone was seen once. The V gene is TRBV7-8, the J gene TRBJ2-4; 7 nucleotides line up with TRBD1. The junction had 7 bases not matched to a gene; V was cut back by 5 bases and J by 0 bases. The CDR3 spans 16 residues. CDR1 and CDR2 from the germline V gene are SGHVS and FQNEAQ. The CDR3 reads CASSLRQGLAKNIQYF. In DNA form, the CDR3 reads TGTGCCAGCAGCCTTCGACAGGGATTAGCCAAAAACATTCAGTACTTC.

This clone was counted only a few times. This rearrangement joins TRBV5-5 to TRBJ2-5, with D perhaps matching TRBD2 (5 bases). The CDR3 is made up of 15 amino acids. Germline lookup yields CDR1 SGHKS and CDR2 YYEKEE (reference sequence). The V gene lost 0 bases and the J gene lost 4 bases, with 13 bases spanning the gap. CDR3 sequence: CASSLALSEGETQYF. CDR3 coding DNA: TGTGCCAGCAGCTTGGCACTTTCCGAGGGAGAGACCCAGTACTTC.

Only a few counts were recorded for this clone. V and J are TRBV11-2 and TRBJ2-1; D is unresolved. Looked up from germline, CDR1 is SGHAT and CDR2 is FQNNGV. Between the trimmed V and J ends, which lost 4 bases and 9 bases, there was a span of 13 bases. The CDR3 is 13 amino acids. CDR3 protein: CASSSLSVVEQFF. CDR3 DNA: TGTGCCAGCAGCTCCCTTAGTGTCGTTGAGCAGTTCTTC.

The V and J genes are TRBV7-2 and TRBJ2-1; 12 nucleotides agree with TRBD2. Trimming at V came to 4 bases and at J to 7 bases, leaving 8 bases not matched to a gene. In germline, CDR1 is SGHTA, CDR2 FQGNSA. This CDR3 is 16 amino acids long. As DNA, the CDR3 is TGTGCCAGCAGCTCATCACTAGCGGGGGGCTGGAATGAGCAGTTCTTC. This codes for CASSSSLAGGWNEQFF. Using reference TRBV7-2 and TRBJ2-1 for the parts outside the CDR3, the full variable domain is GAGVSQSPSNKVTEKGKDVELRCDPISGHTALYWYRQSLGQGLEFLIYFQGNSAPDKSGLPSDRFSAERTGGSVSTLTIQRTQQEDSAVYLCASSSSLAGGWNEQFFGPGTRLTVL.

The genes are TRBV2 and TRBJ1-5; the D is unclear. Germline V gene data show CDR1 as SNHLY and CDR2 as FYNNEI. V lost 3 bases, J lost 2 bases, and 17 bases lay in between. The length of the CDR3 is 17 residues. CDR3 bases: TGTGCCAGCAGTGAGGCGTTCGGAGTTTGGGGCAATCAGCCCCAGCATTTT. It yields the protein CASSEAFGVWGNQPQHF.

This rearrangement joins TRBV29-1 to TRBJ2-7, with 8 positions matching TRBD2. Germline values: CDR1 SQVTM, CDR2 ANQGSEA. V shed 4 bases, J shed 5 bases, and the junction held 10 bases outside the gene matches. The CDR3 has 14 amino acids. CDR3 sequence: CSVVRLARKNEQYF. The CDR3 DNA reads TGCAGCGTTGTGAGACTAGCGAGGAAGAACGAGCAGTACTTC.

The V call is TRBV7-2, the J call TRBJ2-1; D gene ambiguous. Trimming shortened V by 7 bases and J by 7 bases, and 8 bases separated the two germline ends. This CDR3 spans 11 amino acids. Germline CDR1 is SGHTA and CDR2 is FQGNSA. This CDR3 is CASTPLNEQFF. DNA for the CDR3: TGTGCCAGCACCCCACTTAATGAGCAGTTCTTC. Together with reference TRBV7-2 and TRBJ2-1, the CDR3 gives the full variable domain: GAGVSQSPSNKVTEKGKDVELRCDPISGHTALYWYRQSLGQGLEFLIYFQGNSAPDKSGLPSDRFSAERTGGSVSTLTIQRTQQEDSAVYLCASTPLNEQFFGPGTRLTVL.

This clone was observed a few times. This chain uses TRBV9 with TRBJ2-5; TRBD1 agrees at 9 bases. The V gene end was trimmed by 0 bases and the J gene end by 1 base; junction bases not matched to a gene: 4. Germline V gives CDR1 SGDLS, CDR2 YYNGEE. The CDR3 loop spans 16 amino acids. The CDR3 protein is CASSVGGQGIQETQYF. As DNA, the CDR3 is TGTGCCAGCAGCGTAGGTGGACAGGGGATCCAAGAGACCCAGTACTTC. The full variable domain, its missing parts supplied by reference TRBV9 and TRBJ2-5, is DSGVTQTPKHLITATGQRVTLRCSPRSGDLSVYWYQQSLDQGLQFLIQYYNGEERAKGNILERFSAQQFPDLHSELNLSSLELGDSALYFCASSVGGQGIQETQYFGPGTRLLVL.

This clone turned up a few times. The chain is built from TRBV4-2 and TRBJ2-2; possibly TRBD2 for D (7 bases). The CDR3 is 17 amino acids. Germline lookup yields CDR1 LGHNA and CDR2 YNFKEQ. The ends were cut back, 0 bases at V and 1 base at J, with 12 bases in the middle. CDR3 coding DNA: TGTGCCAGCAGCCAAGATGGGCGGGGGCTGAACACCGGGGAGCTGTTTTTT. As protein: CASSQDGRGLNTGELFF.

The chain has TRBV7-9 and TRBJ2-6, with TRBD1 identical over 7 bases. V was clipped by 4 bases and J by 4 bases; unmatched bases: 10. CDR1 and CDR2 (germline): SEHNR, FQNEAQ (reference sequence). This CDR3 has 17 residues. CDR3 DNA: TGTGCCAGCAGCTATGCCATGACAGGGACCGGGGCCAACGTCCTGACTTTC. Translation: CASSYAMTGTGANVLTF. Filled out from reference TRBV7-9 and TRBJ2-6, the complete variable domain reads DTGVSQNPRHKITKRGQNVTFRCDPISEHNRLYWYRQTLGQGPEFLTYFQNEAQLEKSRLLSDRFSAERPKGSFSTLEIQRTEQGDSAMYLCASSYAMTGTGANVLTFGAGSRLTVL.

The genes are TRBV6-6 and TRBJ1-1, with 7 bases that match TRBD1. V shed 2 bases, J shed 7 bases, and the junction held 7 bases outside the gene matches. CDR3 length equals 14 residues. Germline CDR1 and CDR2: MNHNY and SVGAGI (reference sequence). The CDR3 loop is CASSYRQGRSEAFF. CDR3 coding DNA: TGTGCCAGCAGTTACAGACAGGGAAGGAGTGAAGCTTTCTTT.